One and the same sample provided the 16 T cell receptor beta chains below, sequenced in a study of control samples from healthy donors and cancer patients. Data came from immunoSEQ multiplex PCR; TCRdb stores just in-frame clones and leaves some out. The table shows some 94,000 clones, with approximately 90% occurring only once. The sequencing input was blood. These receptors all come from a woman aged 45 to 65 in good health.

This clone was seen more than once but under ten times. The J gene is TRBJ2-5, the V gene TRBV7-2, with TRBD2 matching 9 bases. CDR1 and CDR2 from the germline V gene are SGHTA and FQGNSA. The CDR3 has 16 amino acids. After removal of 4 bases from V and 7 bases from J, the junction contained 13 bases not matched to a gene. Written as DNA, the CDR3 is TGTGCCAGCAGCTCCGTGGCCGGGACTAGCAGAGGGACCCAGTACTTC. Its translation: CASSSVAGTSRGTQYF.

V gene TRBV9 combines with J gene TRBJ2-1, with a weak D call TRBD1 (6 bases). Germline CDR1 reads SGDLS; CDR2 reads YYNGEE. The CDR3 extends over 12 amino acids. Deletions cut 4 bases from V and 8 bases from J, with 10 bases between. The CDR3 loop reads CASSTTGYEQFF. CDR3 bases: TGTGCCAGCAGCACCACAGGGTATGAGCAGTTCTTC.

V gene TRBV7-2 combines with J gene TRBJ2-3; 7 positions agree with TRBD2. Germline assignment: CDR1 SGHTA and CDR2 FQGNSA. V shed 4 bases, J shed 0 bases, and the junction held 4 bases outside the gene matches. The CDR3 extends over 15 amino acids. CDR3 DNA: TGTGCCAGCAGCTACTGGGGGGGTAGCACAGATACGCAGTATTTT. Amino acid sequence: CASSYWGGSTDTQYF.

J is TRBJ2-7 and V is TRBV25-1; no definite D call. There are 14 residues in the CDR3. Trimming removed 3 bases at V and 2 bases at J, with 11 bases between. The germline CDR1 and CDR2 sequences are MGHDK and SYGVNS. Written as DNA, the CDR3 is TGTGCCAGCAGTGACGGAGTTACCCCCTACGAGCAGTACTTC. Translating gives CASSDGVTPYEQYF.

The chain joins TRBV5-4 to TRBJ2-3; D not certain. The CDR3 loop spans 14 amino acids. Germline V gene lookup returns CDR1 SGHNT and CDR2 YYREEE (reference sequence). Trimming cost V 1 base and J 3 bases, with 9 bases left between them. In DNA, the CDR3 is TGTGCCAGCAGCTTGACCTCCCTAACAGATACGCAGTATTTT. Its protein is CASSLTSLTDTQYF.

DNA for the CDR3: TGTGCCAGCAGTTTCGATAGAACTGTGGGAGGGGCCAACGTCCTGACTTTC. Residues: CASSFDRTVGGANVLTF. V gene TRBV28 combines with J gene TRBJ2-6; D not certain. Germline V CDR1 and CDR2: MDHEN, SYDVKM. Trimming stripped 3 bases from V and 4 bases from J, with 16 bases between. The CDR3 length is 17 residues.

The chain employs TRBV28 and TRBJ1-4; no clear D. The V end was cut by 8 bases, the J end by 6 bases, with 10 bases between. Germline V lookup: CDR1 MDHEN, CDR2 SYDVKM. The CDR3 runs to 12 residues. The CDR3 nucleotides read TGTGCCAGCCAGAGGAGGGATGAAAAACTGTTTTTT. Its protein product is CASQRRDEKLFF. The entire variable domain, with the rest obtained from reference TRBV28 and TRBJ1-4, is as follows: DVKVTQSSRYLVKRTGEKVFLECVQDMDHENMFWYRQDPGLGLRLIYFSYDVKMKEKGDIPEGYSVSREKKERFSLILESASTNQTSMYLCASQRRDEKLFFGSGTQLSVL.

The sample holds a few counts of this clone. The rearrangement uses TRBV19 and TRBJ2-2; TRBD1 matches 11 bases. The CDR3 sequence is 17 residues long. In germline, CDR1 is LNHDA, CDR2 SQIVND (reference sequence). Trimming cost V 6 bases and J 0 bases; bases outside gene matches: 6. In DNA form, the CDR3 reads TGTGCCAGTAGGATCCGGGACAGGGGGTCGAACACCGGGGAGCTGTTTTTT. This encodes CASRIRDRGSNTGELFF.

This clone was detected once. The chain couples TRBV5-6 to TRBJ1-2, with D tentatively TRBD1 (6 bases). Between the trimmed V and J ends, which lost 2 bases and 0 bases, there was a span of 8 bases. CDR3 size: 14 residues. Germline values: CDR1 SGHDT, CDR2 YYEEEE. The CDR3 sequence: CASSLDRTNYGYTF. The CDR3 coding sequence is TGTGCCAGCAGCTTAGACAGGACTAACTATGGCTACACCTTC.

The rearrangement links TRBV2 to TRBJ1-2; no firm D call. The length of the CDR3 is 14 residues. Trimming pared 6 bases from V and 5 bases from J, leaving 16 bases between. From germline, CDR1 is SNHLY and CDR2 FYNNEI. DNA for the CDR3: TGTGCCAGCAGAGGGCCTCAACCACCTTATGGCTACACCTTC. This gives the protein CASRGPQPPYGYTF.

The chain has TRBV12-3 or TRBV12-4 and TRBJ1-2; the D is unclear. The V gene lost 5 bases and the J gene lost 2 bases, with 6 bases spanning the gap. CDR3 size: 12 residues. This chain's CDR3 is CASSPGNYGYTF. The DNA for the CDR3 is TGTGCCAGCAGTCCCGGGAACTATGGCTACACCTTC.

V and J are TRBV29-1 and TRBJ1-1, with 8 bases that match TRBD1. This CDR3 comprises 14 residues. From germline, CDR1 is SQVTM and CDR2 ANQGSEA. After removal of 6 bases from V and 4 bases from J, the junction contained 10 bases not matched to a gene. The CDR3 is CSVGGRTGITEAFF. The CDR3 nucleotides read TGCAGCGTGGGGGGTCGGACAGGGATCACTGAAGCTTTCTTT.

This clone was detected once. The chain combines TRBV5-1 with TRBJ2-3; no clear D. V lost 0 bases to trimming and J lost 6 bases, with 8 bases between them. Germline assignment: CDR1 SGHRS and CDR2 YFSETQ. The CDR3 consists of 13 residues. CDR3 DNA sequence: TGCGCCAGCAGCTTGGTAGTGGGGGATACGCAGTATTTT. Residues: CASSLVVGDTQYF.

This rearrangement joins TRBV15 to TRBJ1-2; D gene unclear. Trimming cost V 8 bases and J 4 bases, with 17 bases left between them. This CDR3 comprises 14 residues. Germline CDR1 and CDR2: LNHNV and YYDKDF (reference sequence). The CDR3 DNA sequence: TGTGCCACCGATGAGAAGGCAGGCGGCTATGGCTACACCTTC. It codes for CATDEKAGGYGYTF.

The genes are TRBV4-3 and TRBJ2-2, with 9 bases fitting TRBD2. Germline CDR1 LGHNA, CDR2 YSLEER. V lost 0 bases, J lost 6 bases, and 5 bases stayed unmatched. The CDR3 totals 16 residues. CDR3 protein: CASSQEIAGDPGELFF. Written as DNA, the CDR3 is TGCGCCAGCAGCCAAGAAATAGCGGGAGACCCCGGGGAGCTGTTTTTT.

The chain joins TRBV5-1 to TRBJ1-2; possibly TRBD1 for D (6 bases). The CDR3 extends over 15 amino acids. Trimming stripped 5 bases from V and 4 bases from J, with 18 bases between. Germline V gene sequence: CDR1 SGHRS, CDR2 YFSETQ. For the CDR3, the DNA is TGCGCCAGCAGTTCAGGCGCGGCAGGGGTCTATGGCTACACCTTC. It specifies CASSSGAAGVYGYTF.